A selection of T cell receptor beta chains follows, all from one sample in a study of blood T cell repertoires in COVID-19. The data were produced by immunoSEQ multiplex PCR, yet TCRdb's version contains in-frame clones alone and is incomplete. The sample includes over 140,000 clones, over 60% of them seen just once. Sequenced material: PBMCs or T cells enriched from blood (not recorded which). The receptor source for this set is a woman between 45 and 65 years old who had recovered from COVID-19. CDR3s include the opening cysteine and the closing phenylalanine or tryptophan. A D gene is named only where the DNA matches it firmly. Some rows mark clone size as missing; the rest say once, few, many or name a class of expanded clone.

-	TRBV19	TRBJ2-2	TRBD1	TGTGCCAGTAGTACCACGACAGGGGTCCTCACCGGGGAGCTGTTTTTT	CASSTTTGVLTGELFF
once	TRBV6-2/TRBV6-3	TRBJ1-4	TRBD1	TGTGCCAGCAGTTACCCGGGGACAGCTAATGAAAAACTGTTTTTT	CASSYPGTANEKLFF
-	TRBV27	TRBJ2-1	-	TGTGCCAGCAGGTTCCATCAGGGCTATGAGCAGTTCTTC	CASRFHQGYEQFF
-	TRBV13	TRBJ2-3	TRBD2	TGTGCCAGCAGCTTAAGGGCTAGCGGAGGTAGCACAGATACGCAGTATTTT	CASSLRASGGSTDTQYF
-	TRBV10-3	TRBJ2-1	TRBD1	TGTGCCATCAGTGCCCCGCCAGCTGGGACAGGGGGCAGGAATGAGCAGTTCTTC	CAISAPPAGTGGRNEQFF
-	TRBV12-3/TRBV12-4	TRBJ1-1	-	TGTGCCAGCAGACAACAGGATAACACTGAAGCTTTCTTT	CASRQQDNTEAFF
-	TRBV19	TRBJ2-7	-	TGTGCCAGTAGTACCTGGACTTCGGCCTACGAGCAGTACTTC	CASSTWTSAYEQYF
-	TRBV10-3	TRBJ2-2	-	TGTGCCATCAGTGAGTCGAAAAAAATTGTCTCTTGGAAGCGTCCCACCGGGGAGCTGTTTTTT	CAISESKKIVSWKRPTGELFF
-	TRBV7-9	TRBJ2-4	TRBD2	TGTGCCAGCAGCCCTGGGACTAGCGGGGGTGAAAACATTCAGTACTTC	CASSPGTSGGENIQYF
-	TRBV5-4	TRBJ2-7	TRBD2	TGTGCCAGCAGCTCCGGGACTAGCTACGAGCAGTACTTC	CASSSGTSYEQYF